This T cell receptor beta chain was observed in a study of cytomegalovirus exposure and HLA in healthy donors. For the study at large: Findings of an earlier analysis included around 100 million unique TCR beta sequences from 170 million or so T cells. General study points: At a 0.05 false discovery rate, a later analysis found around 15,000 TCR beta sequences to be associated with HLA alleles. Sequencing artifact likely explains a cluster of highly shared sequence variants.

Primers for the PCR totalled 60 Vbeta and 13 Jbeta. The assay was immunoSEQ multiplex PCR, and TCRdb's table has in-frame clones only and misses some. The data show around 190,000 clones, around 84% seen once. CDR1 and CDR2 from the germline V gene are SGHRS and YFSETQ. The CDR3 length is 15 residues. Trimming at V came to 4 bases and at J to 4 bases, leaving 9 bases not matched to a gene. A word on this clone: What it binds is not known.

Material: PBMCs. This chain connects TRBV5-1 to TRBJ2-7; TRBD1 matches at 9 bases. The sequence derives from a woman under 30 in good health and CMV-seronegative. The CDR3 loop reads CASSARDRVAYEQYF. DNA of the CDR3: TGCGCCAGCAGCGCAAGGGACAGGGTCGCATACGAGCAGTACTTC.